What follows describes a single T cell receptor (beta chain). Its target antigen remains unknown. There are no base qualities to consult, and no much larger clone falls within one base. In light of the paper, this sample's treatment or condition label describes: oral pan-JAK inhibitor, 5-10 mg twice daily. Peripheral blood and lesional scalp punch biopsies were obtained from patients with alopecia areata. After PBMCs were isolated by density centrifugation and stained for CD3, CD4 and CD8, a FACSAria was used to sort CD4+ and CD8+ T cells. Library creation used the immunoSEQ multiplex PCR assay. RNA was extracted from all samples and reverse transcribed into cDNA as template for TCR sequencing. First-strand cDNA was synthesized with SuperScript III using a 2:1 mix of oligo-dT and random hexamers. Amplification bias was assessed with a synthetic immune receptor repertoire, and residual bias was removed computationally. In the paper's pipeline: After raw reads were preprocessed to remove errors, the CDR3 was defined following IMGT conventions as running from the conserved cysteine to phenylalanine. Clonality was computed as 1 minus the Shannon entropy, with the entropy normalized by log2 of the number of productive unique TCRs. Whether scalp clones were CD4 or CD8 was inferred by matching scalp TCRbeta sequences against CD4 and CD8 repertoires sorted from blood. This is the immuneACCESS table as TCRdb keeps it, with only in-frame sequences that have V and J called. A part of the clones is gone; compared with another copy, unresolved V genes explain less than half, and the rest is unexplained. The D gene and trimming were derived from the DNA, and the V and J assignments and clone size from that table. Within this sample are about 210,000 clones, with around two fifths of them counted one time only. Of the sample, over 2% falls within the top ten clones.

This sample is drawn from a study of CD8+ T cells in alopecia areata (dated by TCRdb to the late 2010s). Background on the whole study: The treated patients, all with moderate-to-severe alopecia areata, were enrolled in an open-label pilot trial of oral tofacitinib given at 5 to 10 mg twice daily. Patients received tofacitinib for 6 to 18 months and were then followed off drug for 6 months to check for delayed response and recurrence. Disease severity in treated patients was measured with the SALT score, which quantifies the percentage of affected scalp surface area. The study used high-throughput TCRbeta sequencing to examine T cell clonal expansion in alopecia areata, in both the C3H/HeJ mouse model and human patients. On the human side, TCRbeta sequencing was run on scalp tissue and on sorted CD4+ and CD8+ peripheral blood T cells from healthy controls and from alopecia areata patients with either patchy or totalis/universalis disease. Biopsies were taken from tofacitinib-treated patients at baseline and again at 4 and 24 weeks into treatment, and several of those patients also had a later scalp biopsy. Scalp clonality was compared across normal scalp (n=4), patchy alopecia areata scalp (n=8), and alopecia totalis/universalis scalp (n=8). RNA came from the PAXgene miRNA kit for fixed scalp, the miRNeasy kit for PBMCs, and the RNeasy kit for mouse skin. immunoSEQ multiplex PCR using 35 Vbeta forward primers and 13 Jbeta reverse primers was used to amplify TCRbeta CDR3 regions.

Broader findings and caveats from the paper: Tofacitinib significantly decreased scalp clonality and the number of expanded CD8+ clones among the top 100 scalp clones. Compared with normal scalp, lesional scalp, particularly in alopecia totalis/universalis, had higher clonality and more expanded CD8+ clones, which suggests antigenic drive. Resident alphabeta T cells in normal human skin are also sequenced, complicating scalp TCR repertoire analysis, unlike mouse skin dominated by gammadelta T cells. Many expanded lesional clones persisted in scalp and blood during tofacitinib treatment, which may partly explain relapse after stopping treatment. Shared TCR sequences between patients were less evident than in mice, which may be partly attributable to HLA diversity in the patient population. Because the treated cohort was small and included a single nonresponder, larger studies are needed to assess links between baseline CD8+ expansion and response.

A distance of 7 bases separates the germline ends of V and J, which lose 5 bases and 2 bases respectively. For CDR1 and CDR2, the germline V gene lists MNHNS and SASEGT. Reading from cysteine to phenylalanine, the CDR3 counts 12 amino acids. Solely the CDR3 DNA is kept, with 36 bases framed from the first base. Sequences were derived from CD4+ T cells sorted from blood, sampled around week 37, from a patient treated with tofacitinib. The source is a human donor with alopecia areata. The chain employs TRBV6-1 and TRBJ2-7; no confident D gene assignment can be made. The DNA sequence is TGTGCCAGCAGTCCCTTTCCCTACGAGCAGTACTTC. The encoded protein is CASSPFPYEQYF.